A selection of T cell receptor beta chains follows, all from one sample in a study of early T cells in non-severe SARS-CoV-2 infection. TCRdb used MiXCR to reprocess the 5' RACE reads, holding one entry per CDR3 protein. The table records around 63,000 distinct CDR3 sequences, 13% of them present only once. Input material: whole blood. All receptors derive from an adult who was a healthcare worker with PCR-confirmed SARS-CoV-2 infection or an uninfected control (not recorded which). Each CDR3 is given without its conserved first and last residue.

V gene: TRBV12-3/TRBV12-4
J gene: TRBJ2-7
CDR3 protein: ASSPGQGDREQY

V gene: TRBV30
J gene: TRBJ2-2
CDR3 protein: AWGPGGHRGGELF

V gene: TRBV6-5
J gene: TRBJ2-7
CDR3 protein: ASSYKQLSYEQY

V gene: TRBV12-3/TRBV12-4
J gene: TRBJ2-7
CDR3 protein: ASSLQGNSRKQY

V gene: TRBV7-9
J gene: TRBJ1-2
CDR3 protein: ASSGSYGYT

V gene: TRBV29-1
J gene: TRBJ2-5
CDR3 protein: SAPTSGQETQY

V gene: TRBV12-5
J gene: TRBJ1-5
CDR3 protein: ASGTFSSGGRGNQPQH

V gene: TRBV7-2
J gene: TRBJ2-3
CDR3 protein: ASSHGTTEADTQY

V gene: TRBV4-1
J gene: TRBJ1-1
CDR3 protein: ASSQDWGDGNTEAF

V gene: TRBV6-5
J gene: TRBJ1-3
CDR3 protein: ASSYRNPGQGNTIY

V gene: TRBV7-8
J gene: TRBJ2-7
CDR3 protein: ASSPPVIGEQY

V gene: TRBV3-1
J gene: TRBJ1-1
CDR3 protein: ASSQWTAMNTEAF

V gene: TRBV7-2
J gene: TRBJ2-2
CDR3 protein: ASSLASGGLTGELF

V gene: TRBV9
J gene: TRBJ2-1
CDR3 protein: ASSSVRGNEQF

V gene: TRBV6-1
J gene: TRBJ2-7
CDR3 protein: ASSGTGDPYEQY

V gene: TRBV6-2/TRBV6-3
J gene: TRBJ2-1
CDR3 protein: ASGKWTGNNEQF

V gene: TRBV5-1
J gene: TRBJ2-1
CDR3 protein: ASRTGLAGFSYNEQF

V gene: TRBV7-8
J gene: TRBJ2-3
CDR3 protein: ASRKSAGAPDTQY

V gene: TRBV6-2/TRBV6-3
J gene: TRBJ2-7
CDR3 protein: ASSVPGTVGYEQY

V gene: TRBV7-6
J gene: TRBJ2-7
CDR3 protein: ASSLLQGGYEQY

V gene: TRBV13
J gene: TRBJ2-2
CDR3 protein: ASMGWRVLPGQINTGELF

V gene: TRBV29-1
J gene: TRBJ1-4
CDR3 protein: SALGGSNEKLF

V gene: TRBV4-2
J gene: TRBJ2-1
CDR3 protein: ASSQRGANEQF

V gene: TRBV12-3/TRBV12-4
J gene: TRBJ2-1
CDR3 protein: ASSLLAGGSYNEQF

V gene: TRBV4-2
J gene: TRBJ2-2
CDR3 protein: ASSSSGGTGGFTGELF

V gene: TRBV19
J gene: TRBJ1-5
CDR3 protein: VSSRQGNNNQPQH

V gene: TRBV7-3
J gene: TRBJ2-1
CDR3 protein: ASSIIAGASYNEQF

V gene: TRBV3-1
J gene: TRBJ2-3
CDR3 protein: ASSQEEQGVNTQY

V gene: TRBV10-3
J gene: TRBJ2-5
CDR3 protein: AISESGRQETQY

V gene: TRBV4-1
J gene: TRBJ2-3
CDR3 protein: ASSLPDGTTRDTQY

V gene: TRBV9
J gene: TRBJ1-1
CDR3 protein: ASSLGQSNTEAF

V gene: TRBV5-1
J gene: TRBJ1-1
CDR3 protein: ASSSAWEAF

V gene: TRBV2
J gene: TRBJ1-1
CDR3 protein: ASSEVRGYGTEAF

V gene: TRBV20-1
J gene: TRBJ1-6
CDR3 protein: SARVGNSPLH

V gene: TRBV10-1
J gene: TRBJ2-5
CDR3 protein: ASVQPRETQY

V gene: TRBV19
J gene: TRBJ1-4
CDR3 protein: ASSMGLATNEKLF

V gene: TRBV12-3/TRBV12-4
J gene: TRBJ1-2
CDR3 protein: ASSLGVHSNYGYT

V gene: TRBV12-3/TRBV12-4
J gene: TRBJ2-7
CDR3 protein: ASSLDPYEQY

V gene: TRBV7-9
J gene: TRBJ1-2
CDR3 protein: ASSAGTGRGYT

V gene: TRBV29-1
J gene: TRBJ2-7
CDR3 protein: SVVGTHEQY

V gene: TRBV5-1
J gene: TRBJ1-4
CDR3 protein: ASSRQDGNEKLF

V gene: TRBV10-3
J gene: TRBJ2-3
CDR3 protein: AISGGQTDTQY

V gene: TRBV20-1
J gene: TRBJ1-4
CDR3 protein: SARDRAGVEKLF

V gene: TRBV14
J gene: TRBJ2-7
CDR3 protein: ASSRGLIPYEQY

V gene: TRBV7-9
J gene: TRBJ1-1
CDR3 protein: ASSPRWEGGTEAF

V gene: TRBV5-4
J gene: TRBJ1-5
CDR3 protein: ASSLGIGQPQH

V gene: TRBV5-1
J gene: TRBJ2-6
CDR3 protein: ASSLFPSGANVLT

V gene: TRBV19
J gene: TRBJ2-1
CDR3 protein: ASSIVGRGGLSEQF

V gene: TRBV10-2
J gene: TRBJ2-5
CDR3 protein: ASSESGETQY

V gene: TRBV11-2
J gene: TRBJ2-3
CDR3 protein: ASSQGQGAGIDTQY